This T cell receptor beta chain was obtained from a study of shared clonotypes between healthy human individuals. Findings and caveats of the study: Only blood underwent sampling, and tissue repertoires likely differ. The study generally estimated greater richness for naive than memory subsets. Limited genetic and exposure-history diversity came from having few donors.

CDR3 length: 14 amino acids. Germline trimming cut 4 bases from V and 4 bases from J; bases unmatched to any gene: 4. Germline CDR1 reads LNHDA; CDR2 reads SQIVND (reference sequence). For this clone: What it binds is unknown.

Participating donors were healthy, HIV-negative adults free of recent acute infections or vaccinations. The data were produced by immunoSEQ multiplex PCR, yet TCRdb's version contains in-frame clones alone and is incomplete. The sample carries over 850,000 clones, 75% to 85% recorded once. Sequencing was performed on memory CD4+ T cells from PBMCs. Described subset: CD45RA-negative fraction. The TCR comes from a man younger than 35 in good health. Some clones in this sample may be carry-over from other donors' samples. The V gene is TRBV19, the J gene TRBJ1-5, with 7 bases lining up with TRBD1. The CDR3 bases are TGTGCCAGTAGTACGTACAGGGGAAATCAGCCCCAGCATTTT. The encoded protein is CASSTYRGNQPQHF.